The clone carrying this TCR beta chain occurred a few times. The data originate from a study of blood T cell repertoires in COVID-19. In the study overall: Samples representing acute and convalescent COVID-19 were sourced from the United States, Italy and Spain. PBMCs, B-cell-depleted T cells, or T cells were the source of the cDNA or gDNA that made up the material.

In the authors' methods: Reference gene primer amplification yielded estimated nucleated cell counts. TCRdb's table, derived via immunoSEQ multiplex PCR, lists solely in-frame clones and lacks some. V, J and clone size were drawn from that table, and D and trimming were deduced from the DNA. The sample lists tens of thousands of clones, about 80% occurring once. The sequencing input was peripheral blood. This TCR was recovered from a woman aged 70 to 79 with acute or convalescent COVID-19.

The CDR3 sequence is CATSGTGEDYGYTF. The CDR3 DNA sequence: TGTGCCACCTCAGGGACAGGGGAGGACTATGGCTACACCTTC. V usage is TRBV10-3 and J usage is TRBJ1-2; 10 nucleotides align to TRBD1. V was clipped by 10 bases and J by 3 bases; unmatched bases: 8. Germline V gene sequence: CDR1 ENHRY, CDR2 SYGVKD. The CDR3 covers 14 residues.